This is a list of T cell receptor beta chains from one sample in a study of blood T cell repertoires in COVID-19. The repertoire was sequenced with immunoSEQ multiplex PCR; TCRdb's copy has only in-frame clones and lacks some. The sample lists approximately 490,000 clones; around 90% were seen once. Sequencing was done on a sample of PBMCs or T cells enriched from blood (not recorded which). The receptors were gathered from a woman younger than 30 who had recovered from COVID-19. CDR3s include the opening cysteine and the closing phenylalanine or tryptophan. A D gene is named only where the DNA matches it firmly. Clone size is stated in some rows and not others, as once, few, many or a class when expanded.

-	TRBD1	TRBV30	TRBJ1-5	CAWREGGDQPQHF	TGTGCCTGGAGGGAAGGGGGCGATCAGCCCCAGCATTTT
-	-	TRBV19	TRBJ2-5	CASSIDRFTQYF	TGTGCCAGTAGTATCGACAGGTTTACCCAGTACTTC
-	-	TRBV18	TRBJ1-6	CASSPHRETYNSPLHF	TGTGCCAGCTCACCACACAGGGAGACCTATAATTCACCCCTCCACTTT
-	-	TRBV7-9	TRBJ2-7	CASSPGLYEQYF	TGTGCCAGCAGCCCGGGACTTTACGAGCAGTACTTC
-	TRBD1	TRBV5-5	TRBJ1-6	CASSYSQGVNSPLHF	TGTGCCAGCAGTTATTCGCAGGGGGTGAATTCACCCCTCCACTTT
-	-	TRBV4-1	TRBJ1-6	CASSQGGSANSPLHF	TGCGCCAGCAGCCAAGGGGGCAGTGCCAATTCACCCCTCCACTTT
once	-	TRBV5-5	TRBJ1-1	CASSFQGNTEAFF	TGTGCCAGCAGCTTTCAGGGAAACACTGAAGCTTTCTTT
-	-	TRBV3-1/TRBV3-2	TRBJ1-4	CASSQDSSGNEKLFF	TGTGCCAGCAGCCAGGACTCCTCGGGAAATGAAAAACTGTTTTTT
-	-	TRBV3-1/TRBV3-2	TRBJ2-2	CASSQDFASGSRELFF	TGTGCCAGCAGCCAAGATTTCGCGTCAGGGTCCAGGGAGCTGTTTTTT
-	-	TRBV30	TRBJ1-2	CAWSVLIGTKGYTF	TGTGCCTGGAGTGTACTAATCGGGACAAAAGGCTACACCTTC
-	-	TRBV6-1	TRBJ2-7	CASSEGWQAYYEQYF	TGTGCCAGCAGTGAAGGATGGCAGGCCTACTACGAGCAGTACTTC
-	-	TRBV12-5	TRBJ2-3	CASGFTLLTSTDTQYF	TGTGCTAGTGGCTTCACCCTCCTAACTAGCACAGATACGCAGTATTTT
-	TRBD1	TRBV3-1/TRBV3-2	TRBJ1-6	CASSQGDRVANSPLHF	TGTGCCAGCAGCCAAGGGGACAGGGTGGCCAATTCACCCCTCCACTTT
-	-	TRBV5-5	TRBJ2-2	CASSLHSANTGELFF	TGTGCCAGCAGCTTGCACAGTGCGAACACCGGGGAGCTGTTTTTT
-	TRBD1	TRBV10-2	TRBJ2-1	CASSESGTGAPYNEQFF	TGCGCCAGCAGTGAGTCCGGGACAGGGGCCCCTTACAATGAGCAGTTCTTC
-	TRBD2	TRBV12-5	TRBJ2-2	CASGLVRSGGYTGELFF	TGTGCTAGTGGTTTGGTACGGTCGGGGGGTTACACCGGGGAGCTGTTTTTT
-	-	TRBV11-1	TRBJ2-4	CASSSPREKAKNIQYF	TGTGCCAGCAGCTCCCCGAGGGAGAAAGCCAAAAACATTCAGTACTTC
-	-	TRBV6-6	TRBJ2-2	CASSYGQGGYGELFF	TGTGCCAGCAGTTACGGGCAGGGGGGTTACGGGGAGCTGTTTTTT
-	TRBD1	TRBV6-5	TRBJ1-1	CASRDRGEYGAFF	TGTGCCAGCAGAGACAGGGGGGAGTACGGAGCTTTCTTT